This entry describes one TCR beta chain. These data are taken from a study of blood T cell repertoires in COVID-19. Assay: immunoSEQ multiplex PCR; the TCRdb copy retains only in-frame clones and omits some. Here the sample spans about 130,000 clones, about four fifths being singletons. The germline V gene has CDR1 SGHRS and CDR2 YFSETQ. The V segment lost 3 bases and the J segment 0 bases; nucleotides outside the gene matches: 5. The CDR3 spans 15 residues. The rearrangement joins TRBV5-1 to TRBJ1-1; 7 bases match TRBD1. The sequenced sample consisted of peripheral blood. The TCR comes from a man aged 35-49 years with active or convalescent COVID-19. CDR3 bases: TGCGCCAGCAGCTCCCAGGGGGACTTGAACACTGAAGCTTTCTTT. Translating gives CASSSQGDLNTEAFF.